The following is a T cell receptor (beta chain) sequence with its context. These data belong to a study of blood T cell repertoires in COVID-19. About the research overall: The United States, Italy and Spain supplied acute and convalescent COVID-19 samples. T cells, B-cell-depleted T cells, or PBMCs supplied cDNA or gDNA.

How the authors handled the data: Using reference gene primer amplification, nucleated cell counts were estimated. Profiling relied on immunoSEQ multiplex PCR, and the TCRdb table lists in-frame clones only, not all of them. The V and J calls and clone size were taken over from that table, and D and trimming were inferred from the DNA. This table has tens of thousands of clones, roughly 85% appearing once. From germline, CDR1 is LGHDT and CDR2 YNNKEL (reference sequence). The CDR3 sequence is 13 residues long. The germline V and J ends were trimmed by 4 bases and 3 bases, with 9 bases remaining between them.

This chain links TRBV3-1 (or the pseudogene TRBV3-2) with TRBJ1-1, with D possibly matching TRBD1 (6 bases). Sample: peripheral blood. The receptor's source is a man older than 75 with acute or convalescent COVID-19. The CDR3 here is CASSLQGHTEAFF. The CDR3, as DNA: TGTGCCAGCAGCCTTCAGGGGCACACTGAAGCTTTCTTT.